One and the same sample provided the 25 T cell receptor beta chains below, sequenced in a study of T cell changes during pregnancy in multiple sclerosis. This table comes from immunoSEQ multiplex PCR, and its TCRdb copy is limited to in-frame clones, with some not included. The sample holds about 44,000 clones, about 96% seen once. The source material was peripheral blood, sampled in the second trimester of pregnancy. These receptors all come from a female donor with multiple sclerosis, enrolled in a pregnancy study.

The rearrangement links TRBV7-2 to TRBJ2-2, with 9 bases that match TRBD1. The germline V gene encodes CDR1 SGHTA and CDR2 FQGNSA. The V segment lost 5 bases and the J segment 3 bases; nucleotides outside the gene matches: 4. The CDR3 has 15 amino acids. The DNA for the CDR3 is TGTGCCAGCAGCCGGGACAGGGTGGACACCGGGGAGCTGTTTTTT. This codes for CASSRDRVDTGELFF.

V usage is TRBV2 and J usage is TRBJ2-5; 7 bases align to TRBD1. This CDR3 spans 13 amino acids. Germline trimming cut 8 bases from V and 5 bases from J; bases unmatched to any gene: 8. CDR1 and CDR2 (germline): SNHLY, FYNNEI. CDR3 in DNA: TGTGCCAGCCGGGGACAGTATAGGGAGACCCAGTACTTC. Protein sequence: CASRGQYRETQYF. Full variable domain (missing parts from reference TRBV2 and TRBJ2-5): EPEVTQTPSHQVTQMGQEVILRCVPISNHLYFYWYRQILGQKVEFLVSFYNNEISEKSEIFDDQFSVERPDGSNFTLKIRSTKLEDSAMYFCASRGQYRETQYFGPGTRLLVL.

The rearrangement links TRBV28 to TRBJ2-7; 8 nucleotides align to TRBD1. Germline assignment: CDR1 MDHEN and CDR2 SYDVKM. The CDR3 covers 16 residues. V was pared by 4 bases and J by 4 bases, with 12 bases of the junction left unmatched. CDR3 loop: CASSSHRTGIRYEQYF. In DNA form, the CDR3 reads TGTGCCAGCAGTTCCCATCGGACAGGGATCAGGTACGAGCAGTACTTC.

The chain joins TRBV4-1 to TRBJ1-3; tentatively, D is TRBD1 (6 bases). The CDR3 runs to 15 residues. Deletions cut 5 bases from V and 2 bases from J, with 13 bases between. Germline V gene lookup returns CDR1 MGHRA and CDR2 YSYEKL. The CDR3 bases are TGCGCCAGCAGCACACAACAGGGAACTGGAAACACCATATATTTT. This gives the protein CASSTQQGTGNTIYF.

Here the CDR3 reads CASSRDRGGEQYF. The CDR3 nucleotides read TGCGCCAGCAGTCGCGACAGGGGAGGTGAGCAGTACTTC. This chain links TRBV23-1 with TRBJ2-7, with 8 bases matching TRBD1. TRBV23-1 is an open reading frame whose function is uncertain. V shed 4 bases, J shed 7 bases, and the junction held 6 bases outside the gene matches. The CDR3 is 13 amino acids.

This sequence joins TRBV4-1 and TRBJ2-1, with D possibly TRBD2 on 5 matching bases. Between the trimmed V and J ends, which lost 3 bases and 7 bases, there was a span of 16 bases. The CDR3 has 15 amino acids. CDR1 is MGHRA, CDR2 YSYEKL, per germline. For the CDR3, the DNA is TGCGCCAGCAGCCATCTCAGAGACTACTTGAATGAGCAGTTCTTC. Translating gives CASSHLRDYLNEQFF.

The chain has TRBV5-1 and TRBJ2-1; TRBD2 is a possible D gene (6 bases). Germline V gene sequence: CDR1 SGHRS, CDR2 YFSETQ. Trimming shortened V by 8 bases and J by 4 bases, and 13 bases separated the two germline ends. CDR3 length equals 13 residues. The DNA of the CDR3 is TGCGCCAGTCGGAGGGGAGGATACAATGAGCAGTTCTTC. This codes for CASRRGGYNEQFF.

The gene calls are TRBV19 and TRBJ2-7; 8 nucleotides align to TRBD1. The CDR3 has 13 residues. Germline CDR1 LNHDA, CDR2 SQIVND (reference sequence). J gave up 3 bases and V 6 bases, and 4 bases lay outside the gene matches. This chain's CDR3 is CASSRDRGYEQYF. CDR3 DNA: TGTGCCAGTAGCCGAGACAGGGGCTACGAGCAGTACTTC. Full variable domain (remainder filled in from reference TRBV19 and TRBJ2-7): DGGITQSPKYLFRKEGQNVTLSCEQNLNHDAMYWYRQDPGQGLRLIYYSQIVNDFQKGDIAEGYSVSREKKESFPLTVTSAQKNPTAFYLCASSRDRGYEQYFGPGTRLTVT.

The chain combines TRBV4-1 with TRBJ2-7; 7 bases agree with TRBD2. The germline CDR1 and CDR2 sequences are MGHRA and YSYEKL. The ends lost 2 bases at V and 4 bases at J; junction bases unmatched: 14. The CDR3 extends over 17 amino acids. The chain's CDR3 is CASSQQIARGSGYEQYF. CDR3 in DNA: TGCGCCAGCAGCCAACAAATAGCTCGCGGGAGTGGTTACGAGCAGTACTTC.

The rearrangement links TRBV19 to TRBJ2-7; 14 nucleotides line up with TRBD2. The CDR3 loop spans 16 amino acids. CDR1 and CDR2 from the germline V gene are LNHDA and SQIVND (reference sequence). V dropped 2 bases and J dropped 7; count of bases not matched to a gene: 7. Here the CDR3 DNA reads TGTGCCAGTAGTATAATGGGACTAGCGGGGGACGAAGAGCAGTACTTC. Encoded protein: CASSIMGLAGDEEQYF. Full variable domain (outside the CDR3, taken from reference TRBV19 and TRBJ2-7): DGGITQSPKYLFRKEGQNVTLSCEQNLNHDAMYWYRQDPGQGLRLIYYSQIVNDFQKGDIAEGYSVSREKKESFPLTVTSAQKNPTAFYLCASSIMGLAGDEEQYFGPGTRLTVT.

The chain joins TRBV9 to TRBJ2-7, with 7 bases fitting TRBD1. Trimming cost V 4 bases and J 0 bases; bases outside gene matches: 7. There are 15 residues in the CDR3. The germline CDR1 and CDR2 sequences are SGDLS and YYNGEE. CDR3 nucleotide sequence: TGTGCCAGCAGCCCCGGGACAGCCAGCTCCTACGAGCAGTACTTC. Its protein product is CASSPGTASSYEQYF.

The chain couples TRBV28 to TRBJ2-3, with 8 positions matching TRBD2. Losses at the gene ends were 2 bases for V and 8 bases for J; bases not matched to a gene: 15. This CDR3 comprises 17 residues. CDR1 MDHEN and CDR2 SYDVKM come from the germline V gene. The CDR3 spells CASSLIIPGGRGGTQYF. The CDR3 nucleotides read TGTGCCAGCAGTTTAATCATTCCGGGAGGCCGGGGGGGTACGCAGTATTTT.

The chain carries TRBV4-2 and TRBJ1-1; 7 bases are shared with TRBD1. The V and J ends lost 4 bases and 0 bases, in that order; junction bases with no gene match: 8. CDR1 and CDR2 (germline): LGHNA, YNFKEQ. The CDR3 extends over 16 amino acids. CDR3 sequence (DNA): TGTGCCAGCAGCCCCGACCCGGGACAGCTGAACACTGAAGCTTTCTTT. Translation gives CASSPDPGQLNTEAFF.

The chain links TRBV5-4 to TRBJ2-2; 9 nucleotides match TRBD2. CDR1 and CDR2 (germline): SGHNT, YYREEE (reference sequence). The V and J ends lost 9 bases and 1 base, in that order; junction bases with no gene match: 10. The CDR3 sequence is 16 residues long. The chain's CDR3 is CATAPSLAGNTGELFF. CDR3 DNA sequence: TGTGCCACCGCGCCCTCACTAGCGGGGAACACCGGGGAGCTGTTTTTT.

This sequence joins TRBV6-5 and TRBJ2-3; possible D gene TRBD2, 6 bases. V dropped 8 bases and J dropped 2 bases, with 14 bases sitting between them. Germline-derived CDR1 and CDR2 are MNHEY and SVGAGI. This CDR3 region has 14 residues. CDR3 in amino acids: CASAVADDTDTQYF. DNA for the CDR3: TGTGCCAGCGCCGTAGCGGACGACACAGATACGCAGTATTTT.

The J gene is TRBJ1-2, the V gene TRBV7-9, with 9 nucleotides matching TRBD1. The ends lost 6 bases at V and 4 bases at J; junction bases unmatched: 6. The CDR3 spans 14 residues. Per the germline V gene, CDR1 is SEHNR and CDR2 is FQNEAQ (reference sequence). The DNA of the CDR3 is TGTGCCAGCAGACCCCGGACAGGGGCCTATGGCTACACCTTC. It translates to CASRPRTGAYGYTF.

CDR3 loop: CASSPQTGGSSYEQYF. The CDR3 coding sequence is TGTGCCAGTAGTCCACAGACAGGGGGCTCTTCCTACGAGCAGTACTTC. The gene calls are TRBV19 and TRBJ2-7; 10 bases are shared with TRBD1. The germline gives CDR1 LNHDA, CDR2 SQIVND (reference sequence). The J segment lost 1 base and the V segment lost 5 bases, leaving 8 bases of the junction unmatched. The CDR3 covers 16 residues.

The chain combines TRBV7-2 with TRBJ1-5; D might be TRBD1 (6 bases). CDR1 is SGHTA, CDR2 FQGNSA, per germline. This CDR3 spans 11 amino acids. Trimming left V 3 bases short and J 15 bases short, with 12 bases between. CDR3 in DNA: TGTGCCAGCAGCTTGGGAGGGGGTGTGCATTTT. It specifies CASSLGGGVHF.

V and J are TRBV10-3 and TRBJ1-1; 8 bases are a match to TRBD1. The CDR3 covers 14 residues. Losses at the gene ends were 5 bases for V and 4 bases for J; bases not matched to a gene: 6. Germline V gives CDR1 ENHRY, CDR2 SYGVKD. The CDR3 nucleotides are TGTGCCATCAGTTTCGGAACAGGGGGCACTGAAGCTTTCTTT. This encodes CAISFGTGGTEAFF.

The V gene is TRBV9, the J gene TRBJ2-7, with TRBD2 matching over 13 bases. Germline V gives CDR1 SGDLS, CDR2 YYNGEE. The J segment lost 2 bases and the V segment lost 0 bases, leaving 8 bases of the junction unmatched. The CDR3 has 18 amino acids. The CDR3 region has the DNA TGTGCCAGCAGCGTAGGGACTAGCGGGAGCCCCTTCCCCTACGAGCAGTACTTC. Protein: CASSVGTSGSPFPYEQYF.

Here the CDR3 reads CASTRETVSGNTIYF. The CDR3 DNA is TGTGCCAGCACTAGAGAGACTGTCTCTGGAAACACCATATATTTT. This chain joins TRBV2 and TRBJ1-3, with no clear D. The CDR3 extends over 15 amino acids. Trimming took 7 bases from V and 0 from J, leaving 13 bases between them. CDR1 SNHLY and CDR2 FYNNEI come from the germline V gene.

The chain recombines TRBV27 with TRBJ1-2, with 8 bases matching TRBD1. The J segment lost 6 bases and the V segment lost 8 bases, leaving 29 bases of the junction unmatched. The CDR3 has 20 amino acids. Germline CDR1 is MNHEY and CDR2 is SMNVEV (reference sequence). The chain's CDR3 is CASLFRWRAAGGEIMDGYTF. The CDR3 coding sequence is TGTGCCAGCTTGTTCCGATGGAGGGCGGCAGGGGGCGAAATAATGGATGGCTACACCTTC.

The V gene is TRBV7-8, the J gene TRBJ1-2, with D tentatively TRBD1 (5 bases). Germline CDR1 is SGHVS and CDR2 is FQNEAQ. V lost 6 bases and J 4 bases, leaving 15 bases between the germline ends. The CDR3 contains 14 residues. CDR3 in amino acids: CASSLGGVAYGYTF. CDR3 coding DNA: TGTGCCAGCAGTTTGGGAGGGGTCGCCTATGGCTACACCTTC.

The J gene is TRBJ2-2, the V gene TRBV7-6; 10 bases line up with TRBD2. Germline lookup yields CDR1 SGHVS and CDR2 FNYEAQ. The CDR3 has 16 residues. V lost 4 bases to trimming and J lost 4 bases; unmatched junction nucleotides: 6. The CDR3 nucleotides read TGTGCCAGCAGCTCGCTAGCGGGAGTTTCCACCGGGGAGCTGTTTTTT. Encoded protein: CASSSLAGVSTGELFF.

This chain connects TRBV25-1 to TRBJ1-3; D might be TRBD1 (6 bases). This CDR3 is built from 14 residues. The germline V gene encodes CDR1 MGHDK and CDR2 SYGVNS. The V and J ends lost 3 bases and 3 bases respectively, with 9 bases between them. The CDR3 coding sequence is TGTGCCAGCAGTGACAAGGGGGATGGAAACACCATATATTTT. Its protein is CASSDKGDGNTIYF.